The 7 T cell receptor beta chains below were found in one sample sequenced in a study of blood T cell repertoires in COVID-19. Some clones are missing from TCRdb's copy, which holds only in-frame ones; the method was immunoSEQ multiplex PCR. The sample lists 200,000 to 250,000 clones; approximately 84% were seen once. The sequenced material came from peripheral blood. The receptors stem from a woman aged 80 or over with acute or convalescent COVID-19.

This clone was seen only a few times. V is TRBV5-1 and J is TRBJ2-7; D might be TRBD2 (5 bases). There are 17 residues in the CDR3. CDR1 and CDR2 from the germline V gene are SGHRS and YFSETQ. V dropped 0 bases and J dropped 3 bases, with 19 bases sitting between them. The CDR3 bases are TGCGCCAGCAGCTTGGTCCGGGGTAGGAATAGTGACTACGAGCAGTACTTC. Amino acids: CASSLVRGRNSDYEQYF.

The genes are TRBV9 and TRBJ2-1, with unresolved D. The germline V gene encodes CDR1 SGDLS and CDR2 YYNGEE. The V end lost 0 bases, the J end lost 10 bases, and 8 bases lay between the germline ends. The CDR3 covers 12 residues. This CDR3 reads CASSVVHGEQFF. The CDR3 nucleotides are TGTGCCAGCAGCGTAGTACACGGGGAGCAGTTCTTC.

This clone was counted a single time. The J gene is TRBJ2-7, the V gene TRBV7-2; 8 nucleotides match TRBD2. After removal of 3 bases from V and 3 bases from J, the junction contained 7 bases not matched to a gene. From germline, CDR1 is SGHTA and CDR2 FQGNSA. The CDR3 length is 15 residues. CDR3 region: CASSLGSGTLYEQYF. The CDR3 coding sequence is TGTGCCAGCAGCTTGGGTAGCGGGACCCTCTACGAGCAGTACTTC.

The chain links TRBV19 to TRBJ2-7; D is uncertain. The length of the CDR3 is 12 residues. Trimming removed 5 bases at V and 1 base at J, with 6 bases between. The germline V gene encodes CDR1 LNHDA and CDR2 SQIVND (reference sequence). Here the CDR3 reads CASSQQSYEQYF. The CDR3 nucleotides read TGTGCCAGTAGTCAACAGTCCTACGAGCAGTACTTC.

This rearrangement joins TRBV5-1 to TRBJ2-3; D uncertain. The CDR3 is 13 residues long. Germline lookup yields CDR1 SGHRS and CDR2 YFSETQ. Trimming took 2 bases from V and 0 from J, leaving 4 bases between them. CDR3 bases: TGCGCCAGCAGCTTACAGAGCACAGATACGCAGTATTTT. Translation gives CASSLQSTDTQYF.

Of note for this clone: Other DNA sequences in this sample translate to the same CDR3. V and J are TRBV5-1 and TRBJ2-1; the D gene is possibly TRBD2 (5 bases). The ends were cut back, 0 bases at V and 5 bases at J, with 12 bases in the middle. CDR3 size: 15 residues. Germline V gives CDR1 SGHRS, CDR2 YFSETQ. DNA of the CDR3: TGCGCCAGCAGCTTGGCCGGACTCGATAACAATGAGCAGTTCTTC. This sequence encodes CASSLAGLDNNEQFF.

The rearrangement joins TRBV5-1 to TRBJ1-1; 8 bases map to TRBD1. V lost 4 bases to trimming and J lost 6 bases; unmatched junction nucleotides: 11. Germline-derived CDR1 and CDR2 are SGHRS and YFSETQ. This CDR3 region has 15 residues. The CDR3 protein is CASSPMTGDEPEAFF. The CDR3 DNA follows: TGCGCCAGCAGCCCTATGACAGGGGATGAACCTGAAGCTTTCTTT.